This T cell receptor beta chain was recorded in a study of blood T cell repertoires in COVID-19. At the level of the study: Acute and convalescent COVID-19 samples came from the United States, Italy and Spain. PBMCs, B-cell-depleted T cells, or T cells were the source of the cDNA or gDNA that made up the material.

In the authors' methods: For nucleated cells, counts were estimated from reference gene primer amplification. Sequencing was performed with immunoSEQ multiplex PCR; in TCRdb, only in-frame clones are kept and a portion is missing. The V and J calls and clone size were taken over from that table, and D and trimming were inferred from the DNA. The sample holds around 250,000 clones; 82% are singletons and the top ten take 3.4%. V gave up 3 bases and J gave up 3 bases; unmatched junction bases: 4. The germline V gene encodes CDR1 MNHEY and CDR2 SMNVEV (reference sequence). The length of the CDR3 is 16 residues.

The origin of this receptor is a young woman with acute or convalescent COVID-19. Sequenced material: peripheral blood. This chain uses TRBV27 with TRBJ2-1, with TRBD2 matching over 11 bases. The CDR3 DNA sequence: TGTGCCAGCAGTTTGTATAGCGGGAGGGACTACAATGAGCAGTTCTTC. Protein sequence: CASSLYSGRDYNEQFF.